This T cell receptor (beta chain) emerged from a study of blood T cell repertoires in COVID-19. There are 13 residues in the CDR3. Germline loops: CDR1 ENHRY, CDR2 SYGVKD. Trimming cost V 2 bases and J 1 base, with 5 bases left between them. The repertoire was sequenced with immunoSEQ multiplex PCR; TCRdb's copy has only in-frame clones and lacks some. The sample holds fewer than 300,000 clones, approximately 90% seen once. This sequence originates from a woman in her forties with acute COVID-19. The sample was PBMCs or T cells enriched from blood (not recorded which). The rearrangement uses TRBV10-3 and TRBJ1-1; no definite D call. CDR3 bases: TGTGCCATCAGTGAGACCGGGAACACTGAAGCTTTCTTT. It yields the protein CAISETGNTEAFF.